A single sample gave rise to the 30 T cell receptor beta chains below, sequenced in a study of T cells in Graves' hyperthyroidism and ophthalmopathy. RNA transcripts gave rise to amplified TCR beta CDR3 regions. The primer set for the first-round RT-PCR of the TCR CDR3 was HTBI. TCRdb re-called the multiplex PCR reads through MiXCR, storing one row per CDR3 protein. The sample shows 350,000 to 400,000 distinct CDR3 sequences, approximately 14% of them seen only once. Sequenced sample: blood. The receptors come from a woman aged 55-70 years with Graves' hyperthyroidism.

In its sample, this clonotype was seen many times. The rearrangement uses TRBV18 and TRBJ2-2; weak D call: TRBD2 (7 bases). Germline V lookup: CDR1 KGHSH, CDR2 LQKENI. Trimming cost V 2 bases and J 5 bases, with 15 bases left between them. The CDR3 contains 16 residues. The CDR3 loop reads CASSPRNREGTGELFF. CDR3 DNA sequence: TGTGCCAGCTCACCAAGGAACAGGGAGGGGACCGGGGAGCTGTTTTTT.

On this clonotype itself: A read error may be the cause here, since a much bigger clone is one base away. The chain combines TRBV10-3 with TRBJ2-1; the D gene is possibly TRBD2 (6 bases). The CDR3 loop spans 16 amino acids. CDR1 and CDR2 (germline): ENHRY, SYGVKD. The CDR3 is CAISPSGGQTRNVQFF. In DNA form, the CDR3 reads TGTGCCATCAGCCCCTCAGGAGGGCAGACCCGAAATGTGCAGTTCTTC.

Ten or more counts support this clonotype. This sequence joins TRBV7-9 and TRBJ1-4, with D possibly matching TRBD1 (6 bases). In germline, CDR1 is SEHNR, CDR2 FQNEAQ (reference sequence). V lost 5 bases, J lost 3 bases, and 19 bases lay in between. The length of the CDR3 is 17 residues. CDR3 nucleotide sequence: TGTGCCAGCAGCAAACCGGGGGGCGCGGATGCTAATGAAAAACTGTTTTTT. Its protein is CASSKPGGADANEKLFF.

This clonotype was recorded at least ten times. This chain's CDR3 is CASSESTGAEQYF. In DNA, the CDR3 is TGTGCCAGCAGTGAATCGACGGGGGCCGAGCAGTACTTC. V gene TRBV2 combines with J gene TRBJ2-7, with D perhaps matching TRBD1 or TRBD2 (6 bases each). Germline values: CDR1 SNHLY, CDR2 FYNNEI. The V end lost 2 bases, the J end lost 6 bases, and 11 bases lay between the germline ends. The CDR3 is made up of 13 amino acids.

This clonotype appeared many times. This chain uses TRBV5-1 with TRBJ1-1; possible D gene TRBD1, 6 bases. The V end was cut by 0 bases, the J end by 1 base, with 10 bases between. This CDR3 spans 15 amino acids. Germline CDR1 is SGHRS and CDR2 is YFSETQ. The CDR3 sequence is CASSLVTTGNTEAFF. The DNA for the CDR3 is TGCGCCAGCAGCTTGGTTACGACAGGGAACACTGAAGCTTTCTTT.

This clonotype was found many times. This chain links TRBV18 with TRBJ1-5, with unresolved D. The germline CDR1 and CDR2 sequences are KGHSH and LQKENI. V shed 3 bases and J shed 3 bases, with 12 bases lying between them. The CDR3 contains 15 residues. CDR3 DNA sequence: TGTGCCAGCTCACCCTCCGGAAGGGCCAATCAGCCCCAGCATTTT. Translation: CASSPSGRANQPQHF.

This clonotype has at least ten counts. The chain carries TRBV12-3 or TRBV12-4 and TRBJ2-2, with 8 bases lining up with TRBD2. This CDR3 comprises 14 residues. After removal of 5 bases from V and 11 bases from J, the junction contained 10 bases not matched to a gene. CDR3 sequence reads: CASSQGLGIKELFF. The CDR3 bases are TGTGCCAGCAGTCAGGGACTAGGCATCAAAGAGCTGTTTTTT.

The table lists this clonotype with many counts. This chain uses TRBV20-1 with TRBJ1-1; D ambiguous. This CDR3 comprises 12 residues. V was pared by 4 bases and J by 8 bases, with 14 bases between. Germline CDR1 and CDR2: DFQATT and SNEGSKA (reference sequence). For the CDR3, the DNA is TGCAGTGCTAAAAGAGTTGGCCTCGAAGCTTTCTTT. Translating it yields CSAKRVGLEAFF.

The rearrangement joins TRBV13 to TRBJ2-1; the match to TRBD2 covers 15 bases. CDR3 size: 17 residues. Germline lookup yields CDR1 PRHDT and CDR2 FYEKMQ (reference sequence). Trimming at V came to 5 bases and at J to 4 bases, leaving 6 bases not matched to a gene. The CDR3 nucleotides read TGTGCCAGCAGCGGATGGACTAGCGGGAGGGAGTACAATGAGCAGTTCTTC. Its protein product is CASSGWTSGREYNEQFF.

This clonotype came up a few times. The rearrangement joins TRBV9 to TRBJ2-2, with 14 bases fitting TRBD2. The CDR3 loop spans 16 amino acids. Germline V lookup: CDR1 SGDLS, CDR2 YYNGEE. After removal of 4 bases from V and 6 bases from J, the junction contained 5 bases not matched to a gene. DNA for the CDR3: TGTGCCAGCAGCCCTAGACTAGCGGGAGGGCCCGGGGAGCTGTTTTTT. This sequence encodes CASSPRLAGGPGELFF.

This clonotype was detected only a few times. The chain has TRBV7-9 and TRBJ1-2, with D perhaps matching TRBD1 (6 bases). V was shortened by 4 bases and J by 6 bases, with 12 bases between the two germline ends. The CDR3 contains 13 residues. CDR1 and CDR2 from the germline V gene are SEHNR and FQNEAQ (reference sequence). CDR3 region: CASSYNRVDGYTF. For the CDR3, the DNA is TGTGCCAGCAGCTATAACAGGGTTGATGGCTACACCTTC.

Only a few counts were recorded for this clonotype. The V call is TRBV11-3, the J call TRBJ2-4; maybe TRBD2 (6 bases). The V end was cut by 5 bases, the J end by 0 bases, with 14 bases between. The CDR3 extends over 16 amino acids. Germline CDR1 SGHNT, CDR2 YENEEA. The CDR3 DNA reads as TGTGCCAGCAGCCCGGGCTTCGGGAGAGCCAAAAACATTCAGTACTTC. Encoded protein: CASSPGFGRAKNIQYF. Drawing the rest from reference TRBV11-3 and TRBJ2-4, the complete variable domain is EAGVVQSPRYKIIEKKQPVAFWCNPISGHNTLYWYLQNLGQGPELLIRYENEEAVDDSQLPKDRFSAERLKGVDSTLKIQPAELGDSAVYLCASSPGFGRAKNIQYFGAGTRLSVL.

This clonotype appeared a few times. The gene calls are TRBV15 and TRBJ2-3, with a possible D match to TRBD1 (6 bases). CDR3 length: 14 residues. The germline V gene has CDR1 LNHNV and CDR2 YYDKDF (reference sequence). Trimming removed 6 bases at V and 1 base at J, with 11 bases between. The CDR3 DNA follows: TGTGCCACCAGAAACCGACAGGGCACAGATACGCAGTATTTT. It encodes CATRNRQGTDTQYF.

Concerning this clonotype itself: This may stem from a read error, because a much larger clone lies one nucleotide away. The chain carries TRBV2 and TRBJ1-1, with D possibly TRBD1 on 5 matching bases. CDR3 length: 13 residues. V dropped 5 bases and J dropped 6 bases, with 13 bases sitting between them. Germline CDR1 is SNHLY and CDR2 is FYNNEI. Written as DNA, the CDR3 is TGTGCCAGCAGTTTTCAGGGTCTCGCTGAAGCTTTCTTT. It specifies CASSFQGLAEAFF.

This clonotype was counted at least ten times. CDR3 amino acids: CASSLSPNYGYTF. Here the CDR3 DNA reads TGCGCCAGCAGCTTGAGTCCTAACTATGGCTACACCTTC. The chain couples TRBV5-1 to TRBJ1-2; no firm D call. The length of the CDR3 is 13 residues. V lost 1 base, J lost 0 bases, and 4 bases lay in between. Germline CDR1 reads SGHRS; CDR2 reads YFSETQ. The full variable domain, its missing parts supplied by reference TRBV5-1 and TRBJ1-2, is KAGVTQTPRYLIKTRGQQVTLSCSPISGHRSVSWYQQTPGQGLQFLFEYFSETQRNKGNFPGRFSGRQFSNSRSEMNVSTLELGDSALYLCASSLSPNYGYTFGSGTRLTVV.

The chain employs TRBV18 and TRBJ2-7; the D gene is possibly TRBD1 (5 bases). Trimming stripped 4 bases from V and 6 bases from J, with 16 bases between. The CDR3 runs to 14 residues. Germline loops: CDR1 KGHSH, CDR2 LQKENI. CDR3 sequence: CASSRTQGQGEQYF. CDR3 nucleotide sequence: TGTGCCAGCTCACGGACACAAGGCCAGGGCGAGCAGTACTTC.

The rearrangement links TRBV20-1 to TRBJ2-6; possible D gene TRBD1, 5 bases. The V and J ends lost 3 bases and 1 base respectively, with 13 bases between them. Per the germline V gene, CDR1 is DFQATT and CDR2 is SNEGSKA (reference sequence). The CDR3 has 16 amino acids. Written as DNA, the CDR3 is TGCAGTGCTAGTCCTCCGTCAGGGTCTGGGGCCAACGTCCTGACTTTC. This codes for CSASPPSGSGANVLTF.

The chain carries TRBV7-2 and TRBJ2-3; 9 bases map to TRBD2. The CDR3 consists of 16 residues. Germline values: CDR1 SGHTA, CDR2 FQGNSA. The J segment lost 3 bases and the V segment lost 5 bases, leaving 9 bases of the junction unmatched. The CDR3, as DNA: TGTGCCAGCAGCCATAGGGCTAGCGGGGAAACAGATACGCAGTATTTT. Protein product: CASSHRASGETDTQYF.

This clonotype was seen at least ten times. The chain joins TRBV11-2 to TRBJ1-2; D gene ambiguous. Looked up from germline, CDR1 is SGHAT and CDR2 is FQNNGV. Trimming removed 0 bases from V and 8 bases from J, with 10 bases in between. This CDR3 comprises 13 residues. The CDR3 here is CASSLEPPGGYTF. The CDR3 DNA sequence: TGTGCCAGCAGCTTAGAACCCCCAGGAGGCTACACCTTC.

This clonotype has at least ten counts. The chain uses TRBV6-1 and TRBJ2-2; 11 bases are a match to TRBD1. The CDR3 has 17 residues. CDR1 and CDR2 (germline): MNHNS, SASEGT. V gave up 6 bases and J gave up 3 bases; unmatched junction bases: 9. The CDR3 reads CASSSGTGGSDTGELFF. The CDR3 DNA reads as TGTGCCAGCAGCTCCGGGACAGGGGGTTCGGACACCGGGGAGCTGTTTTTT.

In this sample, this clonotype turned up many times. This chain links TRBV11-2 with TRBJ2-5; perhaps TRBD2 as D (5 bases). CDR1 and CDR2 (germline): SGHAT, FQNNGV. With 1 base removed from V and 9 bases from J, the gap between germline ends came to 12 bases. This CDR3 contains 13 residues. The CDR3 region has the DNA TGTGCCAGCAGCTTAGCCCCGGGGTCCCCCCAGTACTTC. Its protein is CASSLAPGSPQYF.

Worth noting for this clonotype: This clone may be a read error of a much larger clone one base away. No conserved phenylalanine or tryptophan is present at the end of the CDR3, so a read error is the likely explanation. The rearrangement uses TRBV6-1 and TRBJ2-3, with D unclear. This CDR3 has 14 amino acids. The V end was cut by 6 bases, the J end by 3 bases, with 13 bases between. CDR1 is MNHNS and CDR2 is SASEGT in the germline V gene. In DNA form, the CDR3 reads TGTGCCAGCAGATCTGGGCAGAGGACAGATACGCAGTATTCT. It encodes CASRSGQRTDTQYS.

V usage is TRBV5-1 and J usage is TRBJ1-6, with 8 positions matching TRBD1. The germline V gene has CDR1 SGHRS and CDR2 YFSETQ. The length of the CDR3 is 14 residues. V was pared by 3 bases and J by 9 bases, with 5 bases of the junction left unmatched. CDR3 DNA sequence: TGCGCCAGCAGCTGGGGACAGGAGGGTTCACCCCTCCACTTT. Its protein product is CASSWGQEGSPLHF.

Many counts were recorded for this clonotype. The V call is TRBV11-1, the J call TRBJ2-7; 8 bases fit TRBD2. V lost 5 bases to trimming and J lost 4 bases; unmatched junction nucleotides: 10. Per germline, CDR1 SGHAT and CDR2 FQDESV (reference sequence). The CDR3 spans 15 residues. The CDR3 coding sequence is TGTGCCAGCAGCCGAGGGAGCGGGAGTTTTTACGAGCAGTACTTC. It translates to CASSRGSGSFYEQYF.

Ten or more counts support this clonotype. The chain has TRBV6-6 and TRBJ2-7; 8 bases match TRBD2. CDR3 size: 15 residues. V lost 0 bases to trimming and J lost 5 bases; unmatched junction nucleotides: 6. The germline gives CDR1 MNHNY, CDR2 SVGAGI (reference sequence). CDR3 sequence: CASSYSSGSLDEQYF. The DNA of the CDR3 is TGTGCCAGCAGTTACTCGAGCGGGAGCTTGGACGAGCAGTACTTC.

As to this clonotype: The conserved closing phenylalanine or tryptophan is absent in this CDR3, likely reflecting a read error. This chain joins TRBV19 and TRBJ2-7, with unresolved D. The CDR3 extends over 15 amino acids. V lost 1 base and J 1 base, leaving 11 bases between the germline ends. The germline CDR1 and CDR2 sequences are LNHDA and SQIVND (reference sequence). The CDR3 sequence: CASSIVNRGSYEQYL. CDR3 bases: TGTGCCAGTAGTATAGTGAACCGTGGGTCCTACGAGCAGTACCTC.

This clonotype was detected a few times. The chain joins TRBV19 to TRBJ2-4; D may be TRBD2 (6 bases). The germline gives CDR1 LNHDA, CDR2 SQIVND (reference sequence). V was shortened by 4 bases and J by 8 bases, with 15 bases between the two germline ends. The CDR3 is made up of 14 amino acids. This chain's CDR3 is CASSTRLEGDIQYF. The CDR3, as DNA: TGTGCCAGTAGTACCCGACTAGAAGGAGACATTCAGTACTTC.

This clonotype has a count of ten or more. The chain recombines TRBV11-2 with TRBJ1-1; TRBD1 is a possible D gene (6 bases). Germline CDR1 is SGHAT and CDR2 is FQNNGV. This CDR3 has 14 residues. V lost 3 bases, J lost 1 base, and 9 bases lay in between. CDR3 DNA: TGTGCCAGCAGCTTGGGAGGGGGGAACACTGAAGCTTTCTTT. This gives the protein CASSLGGGNTEAFF.

The sample holds a few counts of this clonotype. Being one base from a much bigger clone, this may be a read error. This chain links TRBV7-9 with TRBJ1-2; D remains ambiguous. V was cut by 5 bases and J by 2 bases, with 9 bases left in between. CDR3 size: 13 residues. The germline gives CDR1 SEHNR, CDR2 FQNEAQ (reference sequence). CDR3 sequence reads: CASSMDWNYGYTF. The CDR3 region has the DNA TGTGCCAGCAGCATGGACTGGAACTATGGCTACACCTTC.

This clonotype was recorded many times. The V call is TRBV20-1, the J call TRBJ2-2, with 8 bases matching TRBD2. This CDR3 comprises 13 residues. With 6 bases clipped from V and 6 bases from J, the junction kept 6 bases outside the gene matches. Germline V gives CDR1 DFQATT, CDR2 SNEGSKA (reference sequence). This chain's CDR3 is CSAVSGSAGELFF. CDR3 nucleotide sequence: TGCAGTGCCGTCAGCGGGAGTGCCGGGGAGCTGTTTTTT.